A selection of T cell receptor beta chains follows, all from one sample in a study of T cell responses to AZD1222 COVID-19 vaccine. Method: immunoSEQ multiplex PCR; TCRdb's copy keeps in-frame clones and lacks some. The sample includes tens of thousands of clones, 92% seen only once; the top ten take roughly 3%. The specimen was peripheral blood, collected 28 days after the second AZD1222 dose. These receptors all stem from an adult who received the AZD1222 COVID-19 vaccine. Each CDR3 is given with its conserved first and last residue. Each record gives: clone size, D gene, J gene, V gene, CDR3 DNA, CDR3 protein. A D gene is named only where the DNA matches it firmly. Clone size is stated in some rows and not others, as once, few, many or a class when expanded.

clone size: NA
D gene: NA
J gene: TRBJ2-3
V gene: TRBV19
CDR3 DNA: TGTGCCAGTAGTATATTTCAGGACACCACATCAGTAGATACGCAGTATTTT
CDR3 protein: CASSIFQDTTSVDTQYF

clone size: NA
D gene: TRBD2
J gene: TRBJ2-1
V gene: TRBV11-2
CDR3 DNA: TGTGCCAGCAGCTTAGGGGGACTAGCGAACAATGAGCAGTTCTTC
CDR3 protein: CASSLGGLANNEQFF

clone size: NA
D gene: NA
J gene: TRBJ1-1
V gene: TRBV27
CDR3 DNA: TGTGCCAGCAGCCGAGGAGGGACTGAAGCTTTCTTT
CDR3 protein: CASSRGGTEAFF

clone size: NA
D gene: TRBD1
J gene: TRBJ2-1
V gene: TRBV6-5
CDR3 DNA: TGTGCCAGCAGTTACGGGACAGTTTTGGATGAGCAGTTCTTC
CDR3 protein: CASSYGTVLDEQFF

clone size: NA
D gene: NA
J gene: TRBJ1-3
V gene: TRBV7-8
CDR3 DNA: TGTGCCAGCAGCCCCCGGGAGCCGGGAAACACCATATATTTT
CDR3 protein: CASSPREPGNTIYF

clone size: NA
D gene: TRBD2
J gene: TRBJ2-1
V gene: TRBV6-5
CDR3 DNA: TGTGCCAGCCGGACTAGCGAAGGATTCGGGGAGCAGTTCTTC
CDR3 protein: CASRTSEGFGEQFF

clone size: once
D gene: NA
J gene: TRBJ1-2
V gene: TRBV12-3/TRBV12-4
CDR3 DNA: TGTGCCAGCAGTTTATACCAAGGGGGCTACACCTTC
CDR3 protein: CASSLYQGGYTF

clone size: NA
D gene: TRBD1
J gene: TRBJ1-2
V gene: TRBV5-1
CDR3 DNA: TGCGCCAGCAGCTTCGGACAGGGGGACTATGGCTACACCTTC
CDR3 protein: CASSFGQGDYGYTF

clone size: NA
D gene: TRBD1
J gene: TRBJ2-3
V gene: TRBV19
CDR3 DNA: TGTGCCAGTAGTATGGGACAGGGCACAGATACGCAGTATTTT
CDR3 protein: CASSMGQGTDTQYF

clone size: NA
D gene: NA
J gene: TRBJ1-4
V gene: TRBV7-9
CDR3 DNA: TGTGCCAGCAGCTTCGGGGCAGAAAAACTGTTTTTT
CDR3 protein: CASSFGAEKLFF

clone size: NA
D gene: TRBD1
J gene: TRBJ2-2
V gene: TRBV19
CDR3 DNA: TGTGCCAGTACCTCGGACAGGTCGAACACCGGGGAGCTGTTTTTT
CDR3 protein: CASTSDRSNTGELFF

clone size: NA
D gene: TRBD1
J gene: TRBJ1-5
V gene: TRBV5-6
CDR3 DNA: TGTGCCAGCAGCTTGGCGGACAGGGTTGGGAATCAGCCCCAGCATTTT
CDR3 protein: CASSLADRVGNQPQHF

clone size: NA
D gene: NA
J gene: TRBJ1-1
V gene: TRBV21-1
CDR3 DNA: TGTGCCAGCGGACGGAACACTGAAGCTTTCTTT
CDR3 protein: CASGRNTEAFF

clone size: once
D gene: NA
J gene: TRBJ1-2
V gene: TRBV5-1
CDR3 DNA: TGCGCCAGCAGTAGGGACGGAGGCAATTTGGGCTATGGCTACACCTTC
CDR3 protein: CASSRDGGNLGYGYTF

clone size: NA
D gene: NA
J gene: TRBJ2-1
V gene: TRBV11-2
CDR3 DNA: TGTGCCAGCAGCTTAGGTACCTACAATGAGCAGTTCTTC
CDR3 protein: CASSLGTYNEQFF

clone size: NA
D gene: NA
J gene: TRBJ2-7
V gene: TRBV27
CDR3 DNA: TGTGCCAGCAGTTTATTGGGGGGGCAGGGCCCTGGGGGCGAGCAGTACTTC
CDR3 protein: CASSLLGGQGPGGEQYF

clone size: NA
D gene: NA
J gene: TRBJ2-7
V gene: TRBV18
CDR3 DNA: TGTGCCAGCTCACCTTCTCCGCGCGAGCAGTACTTC
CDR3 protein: CASSPSPREQYF

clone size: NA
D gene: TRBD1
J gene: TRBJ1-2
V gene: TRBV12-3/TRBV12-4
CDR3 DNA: TGTGCCAGCAGTTCCCGGACAGGGAGCTACACCTTC
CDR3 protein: CASSSRTGSYTF

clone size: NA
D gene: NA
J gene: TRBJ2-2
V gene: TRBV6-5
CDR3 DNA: TGTGCCTTACCAGTGAACACCGGGGAGCTGTTTTTT
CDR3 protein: CALPVNTGELFF

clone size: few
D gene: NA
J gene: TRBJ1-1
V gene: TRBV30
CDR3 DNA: TGTGCCTGGAGTGTACCGGGGGGAATCACTGAAGCTTTCTTT
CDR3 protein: CAWSVPGGITEAFF

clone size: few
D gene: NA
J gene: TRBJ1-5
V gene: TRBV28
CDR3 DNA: TGTGCCAGCAGTTTGGACCAGTGGATCGGACCCCAGCATTTT
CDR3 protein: CASSLDQWIGPQHF

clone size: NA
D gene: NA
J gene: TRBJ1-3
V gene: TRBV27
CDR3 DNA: TGTGCCAGCCGACGGACCTCTGGAAACACCATATATTTT
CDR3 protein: CASRRTSGNTIYF

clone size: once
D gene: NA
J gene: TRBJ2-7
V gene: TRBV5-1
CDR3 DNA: TGCGCCAGCAGCTTAGTAGTGCAACCTAACGAGCAGTACTTC
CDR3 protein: CASSLVVQPNEQYF

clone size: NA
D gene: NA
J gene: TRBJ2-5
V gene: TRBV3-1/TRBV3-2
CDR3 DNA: TGTGCCAGCAGCCAAGGGGAAGAGACCCAGTACTTC
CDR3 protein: CASSQGEETQYF

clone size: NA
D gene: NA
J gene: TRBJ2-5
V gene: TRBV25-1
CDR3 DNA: TGTGCCAGCGGGGGTCGGGACCACCGATCCCAAGAGACCCAGTACTTC
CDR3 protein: CASGGRDHRSQETQYF

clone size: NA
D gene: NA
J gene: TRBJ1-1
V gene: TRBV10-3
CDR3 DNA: TGTGCCATCGGGGACAACTTCATGAACACTGAAGCTTTCTTT
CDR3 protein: CAIGDNFMNTEAFF

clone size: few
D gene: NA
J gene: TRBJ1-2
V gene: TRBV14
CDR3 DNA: TGTGCCAGCAGCCACGGGGTGACTTATGGCTACACCTTC
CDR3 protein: CASSHGVTYGYTF

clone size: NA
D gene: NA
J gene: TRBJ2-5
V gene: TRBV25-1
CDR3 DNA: TGTGCCAGCAGTGAATTGGGAGGTGAGACCCAGTACTTC
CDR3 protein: CASSELGGETQYF

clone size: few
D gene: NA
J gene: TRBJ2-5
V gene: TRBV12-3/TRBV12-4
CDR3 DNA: TGTGCCAGCAGTTTGCAAGAGACCCAGTACTTC
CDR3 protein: CASSLQETQYF

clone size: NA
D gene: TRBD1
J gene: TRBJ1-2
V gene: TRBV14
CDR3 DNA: TGTGCCAGCAGCGGAGTCGTAGGACAGGGCAAGAGTAACTATGGCTACACCTTC
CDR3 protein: CASSGVVGQGKSNYGYTF

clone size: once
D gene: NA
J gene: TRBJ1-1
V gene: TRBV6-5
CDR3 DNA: TGTGCCAGCAGTACCCTCGGGGGGAACACTGAAGCTTTCTTT
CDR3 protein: CASSTLGGNTEAFF

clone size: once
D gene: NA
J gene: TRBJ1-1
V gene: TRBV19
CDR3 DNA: TGTGCCAGTAGTACAGGTTACATGAACACTGAAGCTTTCTTT
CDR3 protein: CASSTGYMNTEAFF

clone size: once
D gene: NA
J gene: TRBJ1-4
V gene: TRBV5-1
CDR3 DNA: TGCGCCAGCAGCCCCGGGCCCCCGCGAAATGAAAAACTGTTTTTT
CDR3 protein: CASSPGPPRNEKLFF

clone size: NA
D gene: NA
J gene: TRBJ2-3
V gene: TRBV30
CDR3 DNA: TGTGCCTGGAGTCACACGGGGGCCTGGTCAGATACGCAGTATTTT
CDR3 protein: CAWSHTGAWSDTQYF

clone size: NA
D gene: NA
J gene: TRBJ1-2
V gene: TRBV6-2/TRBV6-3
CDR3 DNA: TGTGCCAGCAGTTACTCAACAGGGAATGGCTACACCTTC
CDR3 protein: CASSYSTGNGYTF

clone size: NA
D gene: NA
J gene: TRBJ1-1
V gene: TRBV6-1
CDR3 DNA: TGTGCCAGCAGTGAAATTTCGACCGGAGAAGCTTTCTTT
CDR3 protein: CASSEISTGEAFF

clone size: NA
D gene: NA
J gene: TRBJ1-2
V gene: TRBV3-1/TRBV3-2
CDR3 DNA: TGTGCCAGCAGCCAAGTCGCACAGGGCTATGGCTACACCTTC
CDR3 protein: CASSQVAQGYGYTF

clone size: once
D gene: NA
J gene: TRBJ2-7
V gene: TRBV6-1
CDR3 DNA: TGTGCCAGCAGTGAAGGGGTCTACGAGCAGTACTTC
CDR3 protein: CASSEGVYEQYF